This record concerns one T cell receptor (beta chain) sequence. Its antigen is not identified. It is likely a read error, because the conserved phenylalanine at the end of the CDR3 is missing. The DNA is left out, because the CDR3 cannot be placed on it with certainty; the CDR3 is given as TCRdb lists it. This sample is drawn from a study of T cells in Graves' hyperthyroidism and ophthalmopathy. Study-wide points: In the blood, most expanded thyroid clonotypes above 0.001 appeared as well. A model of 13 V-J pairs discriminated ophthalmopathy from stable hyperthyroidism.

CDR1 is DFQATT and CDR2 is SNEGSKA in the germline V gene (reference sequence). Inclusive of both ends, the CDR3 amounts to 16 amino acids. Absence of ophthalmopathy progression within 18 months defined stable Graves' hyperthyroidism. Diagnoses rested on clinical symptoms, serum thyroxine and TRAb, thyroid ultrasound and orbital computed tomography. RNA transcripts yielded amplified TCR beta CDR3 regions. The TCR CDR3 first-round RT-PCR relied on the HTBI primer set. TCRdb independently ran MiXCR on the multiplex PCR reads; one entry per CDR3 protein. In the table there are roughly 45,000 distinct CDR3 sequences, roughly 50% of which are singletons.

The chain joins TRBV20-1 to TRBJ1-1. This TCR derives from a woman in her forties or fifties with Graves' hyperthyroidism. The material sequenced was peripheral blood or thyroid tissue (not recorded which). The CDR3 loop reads CSARDPYEDENTEALS.